The 18 T cell receptor beta chains reported below all come from one sample, sequenced in a study of cytomegalovirus exposure and HLA in healthy donors. It was with 60 Vbeta and 13 Jbeta primers that the PCR ran. The repertoire was sequenced with immunoSEQ multiplex PCR; TCRdb's copy has only in-frame clones and lacks some. The table has approximately 130,000 clones, around 80% seen once. Sequencing was performed on PBMCs. The receptors originated from a woman aged 45-65 years in good health and CMV-seropositive.

This chain links TRBV7-8 with TRBJ1-1; D possibly corresponds to TRBD1 (6 bases). Trimming removed 2 bases from V and 5 bases from J, with 18 bases in between. Germline V lookup: CDR1 SGHVS, CDR2 FQNEAQ. The CDR3 runs 16 residues. In DNA form, the CDR3 reads TGTGCCAGCAGCTTATTTCAACAGGGACACCGGACTGAAGCTTTCTTT. Translating it yields CASSLFQQGHRTEAFF. Variable domain in full (rest from reference TRBV7-8 and TRBJ1-1): GAGVSQSPRYKVAKRGQDVALRCDPISGHVSLFWYQQALGQGPEFLTYFQNEAQLDKSGLPSDRFFAERPEGSVSTLKIQRTQQEDSAVYLCASSLFQQGHRTEAFFGQGTRLTVV.

The gene calls are TRBV7-2 and TRBJ2-1, with TRBD2 matching 7 bases. Trimming at V came to 5 bases and at J to 3 bases, leaving 7 bases not matched to a gene. CDR1 is SGHTA and CDR2 is FQGNSA in the germline V gene. This CDR3 is 15 amino acids long. CDR3 region: CASSIGSSGYNEQFF. CDR3 DNA: TGTGCCAGCAGCATAGGGTCTAGCGGCTACAATGAGCAGTTCTTC.

V gene TRBV12-5 combines with J gene TRBJ1-1; D unresolved. Germline loops: CDR1 LGHNT, CDR2 FRNRAP. The CDR3 is 13 residues long. V lost 2 bases, J lost 2 bases, and 6 bases lay in between. CDR3 residues: CASGLHVNTEAFF. CDR3 DNA: TGTGCTAGTGGTTTGCATGTCAACACTGAAGCTTTCTTT.

This rearrangement joins TRBV4-2 to TRBJ2-3; D may be TRBD2 (6 bases). This CDR3 has 16 amino acids. CDR1 LGHNA and CDR2 YNFKEQ come from the germline V gene. The V and J ends lost 1 base and 0 bases respectively, with 11 bases between them. The CDR3 nucleotides read TGTGCCAGCAGCCAAGCCCTAGCGACTAGCACAGATACGCAGTATTTT. Translated: CASSQALATSTDTQYF.

The CDR3 bases are TGTGCCAGCAGCTTGTTCACTAGTTACAATGAGCAGTTCTTC. It yields the protein CASSLFTSYNEQFF. The rearrangement links TRBV13 to TRBJ2-1; D might be TRBD2 (5 bases). The CDR3 is 14 residues long. V was pared by 3 bases and J by 4 bases, with 10 bases between. Per the germline V gene, CDR1 is PRHDT and CDR2 is FYEKMQ (reference sequence).

This chain uses TRBV27 with TRBJ1-2; D may be TRBD1 (5 bases). This CDR3 is 12 amino acids long. CDR1 MNHEY and CDR2 SMNVEV come from the germline V gene (reference sequence). V was clipped by 4 bases and J by 2 bases, with 5 bases between them. CDR3 residues: CASSSGNYGYTF. CDR3 DNA sequence: TGTGCCAGCAGTTCAGGGAACTATGGCTACACCTTC.

The chain employs TRBV18 and TRBJ1-1; 7 bases align to TRBD1. The CDR3 consists of 16 residues. The junction had 7 bases not matched to a gene; V was cut back by 3 bases and J by 0 bases. CDR1 is KGHSH, CDR2 LQKENI, per germline. The chain's CDR3 is CASSPQGQRMNTEAFF. The CDR3, as DNA: TGTGCCAGCTCACCCCAGGGACAGAGGATGAACACTGAAGCTTTCTTT.

The J gene is TRBJ2-3, the V gene TRBV27; TRBD2 might be the D (5 bases). The CDR3 consists of 12 residues. Trimming stripped 3 bases from V and 8 bases from J, with 9 bases between. Germline V lookup: CDR1 MNHEY, CDR2 SMNVEV (reference sequence). CDR3 protein: CASSFRRGTQYF. Written as DNA, the CDR3 is TGTGCCAGCAGTTTTCGTCGGGGTACGCAGTATTTT.

The CDR3 loop reads CASTLAGGGPYEQFF. The CDR3 DNA reads TGTGCCAGCACGCTAGCGGGAGGGGGCCCGTATGAGCAGTTCTTC. The V and J genes are TRBV7-2 and TRBJ2-1, with 12 bases matching TRBD2. The CDR3 has 15 amino acids. The V and J ends lost 7 bases and 8 bases, in that order; junction bases with no gene match: 9. Germline values: CDR1 SGHTA, CDR2 FQGNSA.

V gene TRBV6-5 combines with J gene TRBJ2-7; 12 bases align to TRBD1. V was pared by 7 bases and J by 6 bases, with 10 bases of the junction left unmatched. The CDR3 loop spans 15 amino acids. CDR1 and CDR2 (germline): MNHEY, SVGAGI. The CDR3 region is CASTDGTGGPCEQYF. DNA for the CDR3: TGTGCCAGCACCGACGGGACAGGGGGCCCTTGCGAGCAGTACTTC.

This clone has more than one count but fewer than ten. This CDR3 is CAWSANNEQFF. DNA of the CDR3: TGTGCCTGGAGTGCCAACAATGAGCAGTTCTTC. J is TRBJ2-1 and V is TRBV30; no definite D call. The germline V and J ends were trimmed by 1 base and 5 bases, with 3 bases remaining between them. There are 11 residues in the CDR3. The germline CDR1 and CDR2 sequences are GTSNPN and SVGIG (reference sequence).

This clone was recorded a few times. The chain has TRBV9 and TRBJ2-1, with TRBD2 matching 8 bases. Germline V CDR1 and CDR2: SGDLS, YYNGEE. V trimming: 3 bases; J trimming: 3 bases; junction bases outside the gene matches: 5. The CDR3 totals 15 residues. CDR3 loop: CASSGTAGVYNEQFF. The CDR3 DNA reads as TGTGCCAGCAGCGGTACAGCGGGAGTCTACAATGAGCAGTTCTTC.

This chain connects TRBV4-3 to TRBJ1-1, with 7 bases lining up with TRBD1. The V gene end was trimmed by 1 base and the J gene end by 4 bases; junction bases not matched to a gene: 12. The CDR3 loop spans 17 amino acids. The V gene's germline CDR1 is LGHNA and CDR2 YSLEER. CDR3 amino acids: CASSQVLPHDRATEAFF. The DNA for the CDR3 is TGCGCCAGCAGCCAAGTCTTGCCCCATGACAGGGCCACTGAAGCTTTCTTT.

This clone was seen once. The V call is TRBV7-9, the J call TRBJ2-7, with a weak D call TRBD2 (6 bases). Germline V gives CDR1 SEHNR, CDR2 FQNEAQ (reference sequence). V was cut by 0 bases and J by 3 bases, with 9 bases left in between. The CDR3 extends over 14 amino acids. The CDR3 is CASSLASGDYEQYF. In DNA, the CDR3 is TGTGCCAGCAGCTTAGCCTCGGGGGACTACGAGCAGTACTTC.

The gene calls are TRBV4-3 and TRBJ2-2; a possible D gene is TRBD2 (5 bases). The CDR3 is 15 amino acids. Trimming shortened V by 0 bases and J by 6 bases, and 11 bases separated the two germline ends. CDR1 is LGHNA, CDR2 YSLEER, per germline. CDR3 amino acids: CASSQDLGVPGELFF. Written as DNA, the CDR3 is TGCGCCAGCAGCCAAGATCTCGGGGTCCCCGGGGAGCTGTTTTTT.

The chain links TRBV19 to TRBJ1-1; 9 bases are shared with TRBD1. The CDR3 length is 14 residues. J gave up 1 base and V 7 bases, and 4 bases lay outside the gene matches. CDR1 LNHDA and CDR2 SQIVND come from the germline V gene (reference sequence). This CDR3 reads CASKPGQGNTEAFF. In nucleotides, the CDR3 is TGTGCCAGTAAACCGGGACAGGGGAACACTGAAGCTTTCTTT. The whole variable domain, remainder taken from reference TRBV19 and TRBJ1-1, is DGGITQSPKYLFRKEGQNVTLSCEQNLNHDAMYWYRQDPGQGLRLIYYSQIVNDFQKGDIAEGYSVSREKKESFPLTVTSAQKNPTAFYLCASKPGQGNTEAFFGQGTRLTVV.

The rearrangement uses TRBV6-5 and TRBJ1-2; maybe TRBD1 (5 bases). V was pared by 6 bases and J by 3 bases, with 14 bases between. Germline V gives CDR1 MNHEY, CDR2 SVGAGI. The CDR3 has 14 residues. The CDR3 loop reads CASSEAGVDYGYTF. The CDR3 nucleotides read TGTGCCAGCAGCGAGGCGGGGGTAGACTATGGCTACACCTTC.

The rearrangement links TRBV2 to TRBJ2-3; 7 bases align to TRBD1. V trimming: 5 bases; J trimming: 5 bases; junction bases outside the gene matches: 7. The CDR3 has 14 residues. Germline CDR1 reads SNHLY; CDR2 reads FYNNEI. The CDR3 reads CASSPQGVGDTQYF. CDR3 DNA: TGTGCCAGCAGTCCCCAGGGGGTGGGAGATACGCAGTATTTT.